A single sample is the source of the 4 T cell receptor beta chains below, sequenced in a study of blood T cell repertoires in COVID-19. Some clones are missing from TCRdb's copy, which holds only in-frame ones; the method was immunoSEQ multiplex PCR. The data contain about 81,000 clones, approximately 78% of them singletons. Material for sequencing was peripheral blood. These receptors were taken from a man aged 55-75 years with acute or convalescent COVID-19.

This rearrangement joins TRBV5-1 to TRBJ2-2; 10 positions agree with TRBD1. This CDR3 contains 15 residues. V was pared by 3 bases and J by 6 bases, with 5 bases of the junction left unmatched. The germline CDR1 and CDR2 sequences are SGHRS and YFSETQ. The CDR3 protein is CASSSRGTGAGELFF. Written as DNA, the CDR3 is TGCGCCAGCAGCTCGAGAGGGACAGGGGCCGGGGAGCTGTTTTTT.

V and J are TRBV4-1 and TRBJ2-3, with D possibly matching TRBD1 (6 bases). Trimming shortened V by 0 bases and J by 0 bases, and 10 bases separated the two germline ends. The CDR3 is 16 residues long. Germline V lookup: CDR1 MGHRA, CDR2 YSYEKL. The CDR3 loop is CASSQEGTPSTDTQYF. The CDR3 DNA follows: TGCGCCAGCAGCCAAGAAGGGACACCGAGCACAGATACGCAGTATTTT.

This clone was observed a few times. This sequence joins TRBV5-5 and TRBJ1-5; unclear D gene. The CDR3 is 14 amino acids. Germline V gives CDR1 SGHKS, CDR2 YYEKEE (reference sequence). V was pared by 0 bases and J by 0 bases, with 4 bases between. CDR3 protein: CASSLAYSNQPQHF. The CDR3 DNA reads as TGTGCCAGCAGCTTGGCTTATAGCAATCAGCCCCAGCATTTT.

CDR3 sequence reads: CASSQGGGADYGYTF. The DNA of the CDR3 is TGCGCCAGCAGCCAAGGCGGGGGGGCGGACTATGGCTACACCTTC. The V and J genes are TRBV4-3 and TRBJ1-2; a weak D match, TRBD1 (6 bases). V gave up 1 base and J gave up 3 bases, with 12 bases separating them. Germline lookup yields CDR1 LGHNA and CDR2 YSLEER. This CDR3 region has 15 residues.